This T cell receptor (beta chain) was sequenced for a study of cytomegalovirus exposure and HLA in healthy donors. Study conclusions and caveats: A few V segments could not be told apart, such as TRBV6-2 and TRBV6-3, and were left out. In a later analysis, HLA-associated TCR beta chains were more clonally expanded than equally common others.

Regarding this clone: Its antigen is as yet unknown.

Primers: 60 Vbeta forward and 13 Jbeta reverse. Assay used: immunoSEQ multiplex PCR; TCRdb lists only in-frame clones, some missing. The sample consists of 120,000 to 150,000 clones, about three quarters of them appearing once. V dropped 0 bases and J dropped 3; count of bases not matched to a gene: 7. Germline lookup yields CDR1 GTSNPN and CDR2 SVGIG (reference sequence). This CDR3 spans 16 amino acids. The receptor was isolated from a man aged 18 to 30 in good health and CMV-seronegative. What was sequenced was PBMCs. The J gene is TRBJ1-5, the V gene TRBV30; TRBD1 aligns across 8 bases. CDR3 sequence: CAWSVIGTGHNQPQHF. DNA for the CDR3: TGTGCCTGGAGTGTGATCGGGACAGGCCACAATCAGCCCCAGCATTTT.